The table lists the clone carrying this T cell receptor (beta chain) with many counts. This entry belongs to a study of T cells in Graves' hyperthyroidism and ophthalmopathy. At the level of the study: Before treatment of any kind, peripheral blood was taken at initial diagnosis.

The V end lost 1 base, the J end lost 3 bases, and 4 bases lay between the germline ends. The CDR3 is 13 residues long. Looked up from germline, CDR1 is LGHDT and CDR2 is YNNKEL (reference sequence). TCR beta CDR3 region amplification was performed from RNA transcripts. Initially, a first-round RT-PCR of the TCR CDR3 employed the HTBI primer set. Using its own MiXCR run on the multiplex PCR reads, TCRdb lists one record per CDR3 protein. The top ten clones hold around 12% of a sample with hundreds of thousands of distinct CDR3 sequences, 13% to 15% of them seen once. This rearrangement joins TRBV3-1 to TRBJ1-3; D remains unclear. This TCR derives from a woman aged 45-65 years with Graves' ophthalmopathy. The sequenced material came from blood. DNA of the CDR3: TGTGCCAGCAGCCAAGTGATTGGAAACACCATATATTTT. It specifies CASSQVIGNTIYF.